This T cell receptor beta chain was recorded in a study of CD8+CD57+ T cells in acquired aplastic anemia. About the research overall: DNA from sorted CD4+ and CD8+ cells averaged about 3.2 ug.

Whole-study results and caveats: Comparison of patients with controls identified almost 30 shared CD8+ CDR3 sequences.

The CDR3 length is 14 residues. V lost 5 bases to trimming and J lost 8 bases, with 18 bases between them. This clonotype was counted at least ten times. Its antigen remains unknown. It was genomic DNA that served as the template for profiling TCR beta VDJ and CDR3. TCRdb called the reads again in MiXCR, with one record for every CDR3 protein. Here the sample spans under 200,000 distinct CDR3 sequences, approximately 40% being singletons. The clonotype was recovered from a human donor in good health. This chain uses TRBV12-3 or TRBV12-4 with TRBJ1-2; possible D gene TRBD1, 5 bases. The sequencing sample was made of sorted CD4+, CD8+, or CD8+CD57+ T cells (not recorded which) from PBMCs. CDR3 sequence (DNA): TGTGCCAGCAGTCCGGACCGGGACCGGGCGGGCTACACCTTC. This encodes CASSPDRDRAGYTF.